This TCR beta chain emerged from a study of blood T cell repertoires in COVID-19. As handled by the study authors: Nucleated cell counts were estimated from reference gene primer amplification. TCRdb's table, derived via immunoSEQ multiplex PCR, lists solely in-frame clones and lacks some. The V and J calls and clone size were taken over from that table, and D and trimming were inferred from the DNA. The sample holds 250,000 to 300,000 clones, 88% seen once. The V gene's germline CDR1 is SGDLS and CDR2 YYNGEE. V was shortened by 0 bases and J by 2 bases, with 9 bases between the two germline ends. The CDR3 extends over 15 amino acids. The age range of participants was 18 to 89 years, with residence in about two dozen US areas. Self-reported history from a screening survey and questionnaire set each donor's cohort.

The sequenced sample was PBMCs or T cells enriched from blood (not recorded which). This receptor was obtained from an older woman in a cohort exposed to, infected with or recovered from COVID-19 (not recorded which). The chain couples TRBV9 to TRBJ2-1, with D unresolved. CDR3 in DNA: TGTGCCAGCAGCGTAGAGATGGGCCCCTACAATGAGCAGTTCTTC. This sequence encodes CASSVEMGPYNEQFF.